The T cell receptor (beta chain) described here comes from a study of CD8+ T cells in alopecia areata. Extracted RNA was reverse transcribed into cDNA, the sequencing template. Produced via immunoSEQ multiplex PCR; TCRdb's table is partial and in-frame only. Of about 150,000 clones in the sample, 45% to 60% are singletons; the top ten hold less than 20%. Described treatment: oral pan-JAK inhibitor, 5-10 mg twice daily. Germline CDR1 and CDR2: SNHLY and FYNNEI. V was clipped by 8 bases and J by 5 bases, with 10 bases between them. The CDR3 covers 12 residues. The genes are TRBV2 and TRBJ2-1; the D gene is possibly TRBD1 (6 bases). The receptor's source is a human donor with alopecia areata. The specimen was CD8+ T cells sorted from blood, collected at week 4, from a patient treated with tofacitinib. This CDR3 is CASSGQHNEQFF. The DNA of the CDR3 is TGTGCCAGCTCCGGACAGCACAATGAGCAGTTCTTC.